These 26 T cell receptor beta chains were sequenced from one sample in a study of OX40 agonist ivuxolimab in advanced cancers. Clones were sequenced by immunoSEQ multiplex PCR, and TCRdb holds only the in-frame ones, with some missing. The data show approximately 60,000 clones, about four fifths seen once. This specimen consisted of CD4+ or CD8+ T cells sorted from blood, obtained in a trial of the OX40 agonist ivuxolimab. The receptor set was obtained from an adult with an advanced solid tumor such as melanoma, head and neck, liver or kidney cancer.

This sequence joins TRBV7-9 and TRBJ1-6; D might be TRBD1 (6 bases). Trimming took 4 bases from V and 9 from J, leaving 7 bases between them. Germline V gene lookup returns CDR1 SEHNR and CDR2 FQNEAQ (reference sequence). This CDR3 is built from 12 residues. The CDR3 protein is CASSSDSSPLHF. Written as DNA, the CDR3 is TGTGCCAGCAGCTCGGACAGTTCACCCCTCCACTTT. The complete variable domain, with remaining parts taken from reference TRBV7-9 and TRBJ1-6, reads DTGVSQNPRHKITKRGQNVTFRCDPISEHNRLYWYRQTLGQGPEFLTYFQNEAQLEKSRLLSDRFSAERPKGSFSTLEIQRTEQGDSAMYLCASSSDSSPLHFGNGTRLTVT.

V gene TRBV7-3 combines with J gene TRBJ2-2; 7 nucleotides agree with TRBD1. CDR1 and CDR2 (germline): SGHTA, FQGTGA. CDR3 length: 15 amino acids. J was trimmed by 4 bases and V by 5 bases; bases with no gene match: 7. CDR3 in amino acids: CASSPQGQITGELFF. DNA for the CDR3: TGTGCCAGCAGCCCCCAGGGACAGATCACCGGGGAGCTGTTTTTT. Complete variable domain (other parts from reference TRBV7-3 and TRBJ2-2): GAGVSQTPSNKVTEKGKYVELRCDPISGHTALYWYRQSLGQGPEFLIYFQGTGAADDSGLPNDRFFAVRPEGSVSTLKIQRTERGDSAVYLCASSPQGQITGELFFGEGSRLTVL.

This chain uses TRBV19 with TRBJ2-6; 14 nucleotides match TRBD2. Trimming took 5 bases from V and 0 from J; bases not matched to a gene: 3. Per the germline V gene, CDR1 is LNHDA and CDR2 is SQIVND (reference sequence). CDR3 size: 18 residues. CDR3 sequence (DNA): TGTGCCAGTAGTCCCGGACTAGCGGGGGGCTCTGGGGCCAACGTCCTGACTTTC. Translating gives CASSPGLAGGSGANVLTF.

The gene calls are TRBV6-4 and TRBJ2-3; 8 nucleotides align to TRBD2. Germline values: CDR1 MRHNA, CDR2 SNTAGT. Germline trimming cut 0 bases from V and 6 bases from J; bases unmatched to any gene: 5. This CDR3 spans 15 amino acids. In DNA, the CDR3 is TGTGCCAGCAGTGACTCGGCTAGCGGGTATGATACGCAGTATTTT. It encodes CASSDSASGYDTQYF.

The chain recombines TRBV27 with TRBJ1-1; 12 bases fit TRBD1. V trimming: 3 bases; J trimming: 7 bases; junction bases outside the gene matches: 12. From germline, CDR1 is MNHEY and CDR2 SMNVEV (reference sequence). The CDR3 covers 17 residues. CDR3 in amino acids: CASSFRRDRGPPDEAFF. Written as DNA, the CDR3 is TGTGCCAGCAGTTTCAGAAGGGACAGGGGGCCCCCTGATGAAGCTTTCTTT.

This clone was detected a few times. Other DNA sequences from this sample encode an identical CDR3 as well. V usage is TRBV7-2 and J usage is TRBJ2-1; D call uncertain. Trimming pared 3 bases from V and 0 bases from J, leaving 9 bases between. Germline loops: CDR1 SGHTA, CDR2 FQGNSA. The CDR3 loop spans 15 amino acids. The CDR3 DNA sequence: TGTGCCAGCAGCTTGGGCTCGAGCTCCTACAATGAGCAGTTCTTC. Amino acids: CASSLGSSSYNEQFF.

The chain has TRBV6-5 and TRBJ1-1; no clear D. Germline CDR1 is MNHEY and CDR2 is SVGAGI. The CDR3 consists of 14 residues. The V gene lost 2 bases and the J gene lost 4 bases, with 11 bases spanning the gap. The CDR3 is CASSYGPPGTEAFF. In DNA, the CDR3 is TGTGCCAGCAGTTACGGGCCCCCCGGCACTGAAGCTTTCTTT.

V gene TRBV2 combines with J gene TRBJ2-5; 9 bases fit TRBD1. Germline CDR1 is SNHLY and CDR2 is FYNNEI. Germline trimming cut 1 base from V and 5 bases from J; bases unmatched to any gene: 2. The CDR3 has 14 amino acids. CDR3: CASSEGTGEETQYF. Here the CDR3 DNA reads TGTGCCAGCAGTGAAGGGACAGGGGAGGAGACCCAGTACTTC. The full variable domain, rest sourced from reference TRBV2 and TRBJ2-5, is EPEVTQTPSHQVTQMGQEVILRCVPISNHLYFYWYRQILGQKVEFLVSFYNNEISEKSEIFDDQFSVERPDGSNFTLKIRSTKLEDSAMYFCASSEGTGEETQYFGPGTRLLVL.

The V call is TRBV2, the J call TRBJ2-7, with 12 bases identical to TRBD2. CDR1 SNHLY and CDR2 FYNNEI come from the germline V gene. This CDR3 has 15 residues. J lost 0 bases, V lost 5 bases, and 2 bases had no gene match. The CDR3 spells CASSTSGGPSYEQYF. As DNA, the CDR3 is TGTGCCAGCAGTACTAGCGGGGGGCCCTCCTACGAGCAGTACTTC.

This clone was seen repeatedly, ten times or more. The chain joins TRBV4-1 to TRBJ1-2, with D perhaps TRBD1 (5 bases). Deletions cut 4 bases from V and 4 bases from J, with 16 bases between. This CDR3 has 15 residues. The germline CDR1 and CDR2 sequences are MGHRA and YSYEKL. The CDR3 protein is CASSLSERGIYGYTF. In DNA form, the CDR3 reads TGCGCCAGCAGCCTAAGCGAAAGGGGTATCTATGGCTACACCTTC.

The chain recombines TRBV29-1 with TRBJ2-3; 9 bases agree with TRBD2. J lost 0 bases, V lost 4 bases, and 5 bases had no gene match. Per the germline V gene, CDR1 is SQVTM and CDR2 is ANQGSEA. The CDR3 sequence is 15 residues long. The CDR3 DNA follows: TGCAGCGTTGCACTAGCGGGTTCTAGCACAGATACGCAGTATTTT. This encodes CSVALAGSSTDTQYF.

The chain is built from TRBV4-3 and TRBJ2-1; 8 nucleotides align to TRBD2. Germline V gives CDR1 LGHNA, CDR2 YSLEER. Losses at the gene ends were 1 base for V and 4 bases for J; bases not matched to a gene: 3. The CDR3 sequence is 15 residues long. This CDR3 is CASSQGAGVYNEQFF. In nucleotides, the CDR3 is TGCGCCAGCAGCCAAGGAGCGGGAGTATACAATGAGCAGTTCTTC.

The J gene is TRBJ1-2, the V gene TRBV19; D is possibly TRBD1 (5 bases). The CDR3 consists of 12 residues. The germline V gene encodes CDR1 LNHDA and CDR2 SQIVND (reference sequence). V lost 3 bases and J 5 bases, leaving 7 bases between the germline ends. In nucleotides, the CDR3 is TGTGCCAGTAGTATGAGACAGTATGGCTACACCTTC. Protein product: CASSMRQYGYTF.

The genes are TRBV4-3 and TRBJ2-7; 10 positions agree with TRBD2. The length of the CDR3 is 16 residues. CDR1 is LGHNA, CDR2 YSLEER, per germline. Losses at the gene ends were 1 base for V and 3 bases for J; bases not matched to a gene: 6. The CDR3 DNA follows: TGCGCCAGCAGCCAAGTTCAAGCGGGAGGGAACTACGAGCAGTACTTC. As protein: CASSQVQAGGNYEQYF.

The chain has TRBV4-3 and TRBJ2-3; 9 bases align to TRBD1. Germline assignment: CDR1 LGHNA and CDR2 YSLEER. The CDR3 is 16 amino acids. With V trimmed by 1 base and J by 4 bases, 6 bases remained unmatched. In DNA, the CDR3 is TGCGCCAGCAGCCAAGGGGCGCGACAGGGGGCAGATACGCAGTATTTT. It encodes CASSQGARQGADTQYF.

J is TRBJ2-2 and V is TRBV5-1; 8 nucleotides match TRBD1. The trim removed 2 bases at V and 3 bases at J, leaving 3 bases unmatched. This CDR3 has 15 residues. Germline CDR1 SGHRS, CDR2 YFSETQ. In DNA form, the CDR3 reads TGCGCCAGCAGCTTCGGACAGGGCGACACCGGGGAGCTGTTTTTT. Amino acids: CASSFGQGDTGELFF.

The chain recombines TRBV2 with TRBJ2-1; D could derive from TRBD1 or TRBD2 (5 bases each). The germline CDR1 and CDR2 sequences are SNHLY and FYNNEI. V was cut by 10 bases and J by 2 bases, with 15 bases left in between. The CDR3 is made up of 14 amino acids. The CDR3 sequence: CATLWDGAYNEQFF. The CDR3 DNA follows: TGTGCCACCCTTTGGGACGGGGCCTACAATGAGCAGTTCTTC.

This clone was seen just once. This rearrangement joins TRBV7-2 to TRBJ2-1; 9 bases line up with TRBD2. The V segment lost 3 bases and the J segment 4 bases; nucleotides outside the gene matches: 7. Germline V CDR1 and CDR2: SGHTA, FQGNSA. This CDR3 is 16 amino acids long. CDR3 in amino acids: CASSLGLLAGYNEQFF. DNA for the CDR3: TGTGCCAGCAGCTTGGGGCTTCTAGCGGGGTACAATGAGCAGTTCTTC.

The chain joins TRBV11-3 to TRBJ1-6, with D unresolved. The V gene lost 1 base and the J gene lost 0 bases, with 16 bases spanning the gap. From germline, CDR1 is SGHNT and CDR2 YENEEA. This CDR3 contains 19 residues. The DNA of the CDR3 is TGTGCCAGCAGCTTAGGTGGGTACGGCCGAAGCTCCTATAATTCACCCCTCCACTTT. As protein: CASSLGGYGRSSYNSPLHF.

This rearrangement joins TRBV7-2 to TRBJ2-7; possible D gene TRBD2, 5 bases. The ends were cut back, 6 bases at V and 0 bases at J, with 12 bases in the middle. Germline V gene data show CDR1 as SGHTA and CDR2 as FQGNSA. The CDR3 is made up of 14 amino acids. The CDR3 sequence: CASSPEVSSYEQYF. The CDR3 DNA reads TGTGCCAGCAGTCCGGAGGTATCCTCCTACGAGCAGTACTTC.

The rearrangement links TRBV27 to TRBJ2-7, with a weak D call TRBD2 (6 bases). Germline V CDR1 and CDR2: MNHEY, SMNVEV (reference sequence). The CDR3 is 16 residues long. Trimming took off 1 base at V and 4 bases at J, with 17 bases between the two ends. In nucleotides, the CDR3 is TGTGCCAGCAGTTTATGGGGCGGGACGGAGGGATACGAGCAGTACTTC. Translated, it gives CASSLWGGTEGYEQYF.

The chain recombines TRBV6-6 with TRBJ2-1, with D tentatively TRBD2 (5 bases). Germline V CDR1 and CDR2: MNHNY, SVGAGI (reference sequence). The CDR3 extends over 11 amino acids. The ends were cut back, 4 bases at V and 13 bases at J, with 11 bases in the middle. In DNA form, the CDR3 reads TGTGCCAGCAGTTCAGCGGTAGGTCAGTTCTTC. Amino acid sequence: CASSSAVGQFF.

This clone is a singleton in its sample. The CDR3 region has the DNA TGCGCCAGCAGCCAAGAAGGGACTAGCGGGAGGTTCTCCTACGAGCAGTACTTC. Amino acids: CASSQEGTSGRFSYEQYF. The chain recombines TRBV4-3 with TRBJ2-7; 15 nucleotides agree with TRBD2. With 0 bases clipped from V and 0 bases from J, the junction kept 3 bases outside the gene matches. This CDR3 spans 18 amino acids. Per the germline V gene, CDR1 is LGHNA and CDR2 is YSLEER.

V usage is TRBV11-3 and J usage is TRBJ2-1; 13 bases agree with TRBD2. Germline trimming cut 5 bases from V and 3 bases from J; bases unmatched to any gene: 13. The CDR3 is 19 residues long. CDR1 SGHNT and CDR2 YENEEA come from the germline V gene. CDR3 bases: TGTGCCAGCAGCCACCGACTAGCGGGGGGCCTAGTATTCTACAATGAGCAGTTCTTC. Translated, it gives CASSHRLAGGLVFYNEQFF.

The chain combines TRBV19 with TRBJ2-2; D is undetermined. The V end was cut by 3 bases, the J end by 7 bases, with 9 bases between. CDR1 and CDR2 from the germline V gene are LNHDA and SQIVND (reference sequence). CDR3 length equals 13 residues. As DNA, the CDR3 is TGTGCCAGTAGTATTCCAGGCTACGGGGAGCTGTTTTTT. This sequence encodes CASSIPGYGELFF.

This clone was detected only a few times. CDR3 protein: CASSGRDTSGANVLTF. The CDR3 nucleotides are TGTGCCAGCAGCGGTAGGGATACCTCTGGGGCCAACGTCCTGACTTTC. V gene TRBV9 combines with J gene TRBJ2-6; D is unresolved. There are 16 residues in the CDR3. Germline V gene sequence: CDR1 SGDLS, CDR2 YYNGEE. Trimming left V 3 bases short and J 0 bases short, with 10 bases between. Complete variable domain (other parts from reference TRBV9 and TRBJ2-6): DSGVTQTPKHLITATGQRVTLRCSPRSGDLSVYWYQQSLDQGLQFLIQYYNGEERAKGNILERFSAQQFPDLHSELNLSSLELGDSALYFCASSGRDTSGANVLTFGAGSRLTVL.